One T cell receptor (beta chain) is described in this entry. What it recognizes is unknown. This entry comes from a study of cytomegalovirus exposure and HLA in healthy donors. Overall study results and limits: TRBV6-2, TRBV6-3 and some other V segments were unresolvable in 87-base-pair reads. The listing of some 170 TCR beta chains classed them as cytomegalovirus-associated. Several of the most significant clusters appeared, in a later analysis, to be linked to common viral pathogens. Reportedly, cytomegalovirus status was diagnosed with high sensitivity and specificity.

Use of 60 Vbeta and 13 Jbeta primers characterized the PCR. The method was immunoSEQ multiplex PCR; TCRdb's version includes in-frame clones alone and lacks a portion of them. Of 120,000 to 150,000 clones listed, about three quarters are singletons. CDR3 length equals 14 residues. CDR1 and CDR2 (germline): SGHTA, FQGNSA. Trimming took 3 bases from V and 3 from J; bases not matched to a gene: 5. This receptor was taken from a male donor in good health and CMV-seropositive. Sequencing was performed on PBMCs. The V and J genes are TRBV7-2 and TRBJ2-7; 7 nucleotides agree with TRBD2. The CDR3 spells CASSFGGGGYEQYF. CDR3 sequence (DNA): TGTGCCAGCAGCTTCGGCGGGGGAGGCTACGAGCAGTACTTC.